Many counts were recorded for the clone carrying this TCR beta chain. Its target is not known. The V segment lost 1 base and the J segment 0 bases; nucleotides outside the gene matches: 15. Germline CDR1 and CDR2: DFQATT and SNEGSKA (reference sequence). The CDR3 has 19 residues. This sample stems from a study of response to subunit inactivated influenza vaccine. Using its own MiXCR run on the RT-PCR reads, TCRdb lists one record per CDR3 protein. The sample has roughly 500,000 distinct CDR3 sequences, approximately 15% seen once. General study findings and limits: After each seasonal influenza vaccination, few new T cells are recruited, the authors suggested.

Here the sequenced sample was CD4+ T cells sorted from PBMCs, taken around 25 months after vaccination. J is TRBJ2-3 and V is TRBV20-1, with 8 bases aligning to TRBD1. The sequence derives from a man aged 45-69 years who received an inactivated influenza vaccine. The CDR3 DNA reads as TGCAGTGCTAGAGTTCAGGGGGCACCCATCTCTCTTAGCACAGATACGCAGTATTTT. Encoded protein: CSARVQGAPISLSTDTQYF.